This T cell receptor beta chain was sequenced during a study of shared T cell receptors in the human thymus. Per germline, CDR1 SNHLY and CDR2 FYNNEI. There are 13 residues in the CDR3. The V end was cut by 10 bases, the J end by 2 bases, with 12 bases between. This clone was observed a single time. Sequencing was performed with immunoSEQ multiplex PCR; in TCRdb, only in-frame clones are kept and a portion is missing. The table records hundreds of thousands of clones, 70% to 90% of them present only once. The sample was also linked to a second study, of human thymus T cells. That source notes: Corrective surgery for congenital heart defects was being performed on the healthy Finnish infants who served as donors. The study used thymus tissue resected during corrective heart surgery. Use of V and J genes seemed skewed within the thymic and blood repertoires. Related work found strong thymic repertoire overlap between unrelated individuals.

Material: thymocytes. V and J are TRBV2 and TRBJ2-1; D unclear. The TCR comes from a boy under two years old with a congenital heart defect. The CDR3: CATRVWPYNEQFF. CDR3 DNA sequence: TGTGCCACCCGGGTTTGGCCCTACAATGAGCAGTTCTTC.